The 13 T cell receptor beta chains given below trace back to one sample, sequenced in a study of T cell repertoires in cytomegalovirus infection. One entry per CDR3 protein results from TCRdb running MiXCR on the reads. The sample carries a few hundred thousand distinct CDR3 sequences, approximately 25% recorded once. Sequenced: PBMCs. The receptors come from a human donor in good health (CMV status not recorded). Some clones in this sample may be carry-over from other donors' samples.

The rearrangement uses TRBV12-3 or TRBV12-4 and TRBJ2-1; no clear D. The germline V and J ends were trimmed by 6 bases and 7 bases, with 13 bases remaining between them. This CDR3 region has 13 residues. CDR3 region: CASSPRLLNEQFF. The CDR3, as DNA: TGTGCCAGCAGCCCCCGGCTTCTTAATGAGCAGTTCTTC.

Here the CDR3 DNA reads TGTGCCATGGCTTTCCGGGAGGGTGACAATGAGCAGTTCTTC. Its translation is CAMAFREGDNEQFF. The gene calls are TRBV10-3 and TRBJ2-1; TRBD2 matches 8 bases. CDR1 and CDR2 (germline): ENHRY, SYGVKD. CDR3 length equals 14 residues. The J segment lost 5 bases and the V segment lost 9 bases, leaving 9 bases of the junction unmatched.

The CDR3 nucleotides are TGTGCCAGCAGCTCTCGACACACAGATACGCAGTATTTT. It specifies CASSSRHTDTQYF. The rearrangement uses TRBV7-3 and TRBJ2-3; D gene uncertain. Germline lookup yields CDR1 SGHTA and CDR2 FQGTGA. Deletions cut 4 bases from V and 2 bases from J, with 7 bases between. The CDR3 has 13 residues.

The chain links TRBV11-2 to TRBJ2-1; D is uncertain. Germline CDR1 and CDR2: SGHAT and FQNNGV. With 3 bases removed from V and 3 bases from J, the gap between germline ends came to 12 bases. The CDR3 is made up of 15 amino acids. DNA of the CDR3: TGTGCCAGCAGCTTTGGCACGGTGGGCTACAATGAGCAGTTCTTC. Encoded protein: CASSFGTVGYNEQFF.

This clonotype was detected only a few times. This sequence joins TRBV6-2 or TRBV6-3 and TRBJ2-1, with D uncertain. Per germline, CDR1 MNHEY and CDR2 SVGEGT. The CDR3 is made up of 11 amino acids. Trimming cost V 2 bases and J 12 bases, with 8 bases left between them. CDR3 in amino acids: CASSYPKGQFF. As DNA, the CDR3 is TGTGCCAGCAGTTACCCGAAAGGGCAGTTCTTC.

This clonotype was counted many times. This chain links TRBV7-2 with TRBJ2-1, with D tentatively TRBD2 (5 bases). The CDR3 length is 13 residues. V was clipped by 5 bases and J by 6 bases, with 11 bases between them. Germline V CDR1 and CDR2: SGHTA, FQGNSA. The CDR3 DNA follows: TGTGCCAGCAGCCTAAACGAGGGCAATGAGCAGTTCTTC. Translating it yields CASSLNEGNEQFF.

The rearrangement uses TRBV24-1 and TRBJ1-2; 9 nucleotides line up with TRBD1. This CDR3 spans 15 amino acids. Germline V gives CDR1 KGHDR, CDR2 SFDVKD. After removal of 2 bases from V and 5 bases from J, the junction contained 5 bases not matched to a gene. In DNA form, the CDR3 reads TGTGCCACCAGTGATTCCGGGACAGGGAGGTATGGCTACACCTTC. It translates to CATSDSGTGRYGYTF.

This clonotype occurred a few times. This chain links TRBV28 with TRBJ1-1, with 11 bases identical to TRBD1. The CDR3 totals 19 residues. Trimming removed 7 bases from V and 0 bases from J; junction bases left unmatched: 16. Germline V gene data show CDR1 as MDHEN and CDR2 as SYDVKM. The CDR3 reads CASNSGTGGTNRLNTEAFF. Written as DNA, the CDR3 is TGTGCCAGCAACTCCGGGACAGGGGGAACCAATCGACTGAACACTGAAGCTTTCTTT.

This rearrangement joins TRBV20-1 to TRBJ1-1; possibly TRBD1 for D (6 bases). V lost 6 bases, J lost 4 bases, and 18 bases lay in between. Germline-derived CDR1 and CDR2 are DFQATT and SNEGSKA (reference sequence). The CDR3 spans 14 residues. CDR3 in DNA: TGCAGTGCGACCCGGGGGGCATTGCTCACTGAAGCTTTCTTT. This encodes CSATRGALLTEAFF.

V and J are TRBV5-1 and TRBJ2-3, with D perhaps TRBD2 (6 bases). CDR1 and CDR2 (germline): SGHRS, YFSETQ. V was shortened by 3 bases and J by 2 bases, with 7 bases between the two germline ends. The CDR3 spans 13 residues. CDR3 nucleotides: TGCGCCAGCAGCTGGCGGGACACAGATACGCAGTATTTT. Translated: CASSWRDTDTQYF.

This clonotype has a count of ten or more. The chain carries TRBV7-2 and TRBJ1-2; D ambiguous. V was clipped by 1 base and J by 1 base, with 7 bases between them. Germline CDR1 SGHTA, CDR2 FQGNSA. The CDR3 covers 14 residues. CDR3 region: CASSLDTLNYGYTF. CDR3 coding DNA: TGTGCCAGCAGCTTAGACACGCTTAACTATGGCTACACCTTC.

This clonotype has only a few counts. The chain is built from TRBV7-2 and TRBJ2-1, with a possible D match to TRBD2 (6 bases). Trimming shortened V by 10 bases and J by 5 bases, and 15 bases separated the two germline ends. This CDR3 contains 13 residues. CDR1 is SGHTA and CDR2 is FQGNSA in the germline V gene. The CDR3 loop is CATRGLANNEQFF. The DNA for the CDR3 is TGTGCCACCCGGGGACTGGCAAACAATGAGCAGTTCTTC. The full variable domain, its missing parts supplied by reference TRBV7-2 and TRBJ2-1, is GAGVSQSPSNKVTEKGKDVELRCDPISGHTALYWYRQSLGQGLEFLIYFQGNSAPDKSGLPSDRFSAERTGGSVSTLTIQRTQQEDSAVYLCATRGLANNEQFFGPGTRLTVL.

This clonotype was seen a few times. As DNA, the CDR3 is TGTGCCAGCAGTTTCGACTACCGAAAAGAGACCCAGTACTTC. Translated, it gives CASSFDYRKETQYF. This sequence joins TRBV12-3 or TRBV12-4 and TRBJ2-5, with D possibly TRBD2 on 5 matching bases. The ends were cut back, 3 bases at V and 3 bases at J, with 11 bases in the middle. CDR3 length: 14 amino acids.